A selection of T cell receptor beta chains follows, all from one sample in a study of shared clonotypes between healthy human individuals. Generated by immunoSEQ multiplex PCR, the TCRdb table keeps only in-frame clones and is missing some. This repertoire shows some 2,500,000 clones, 85% to 95% found once; its top ten account for more than 0.35%. Sequencing was carried out using naive CD4+ T cells from PBMCs. The source of these receptors is a man younger than 30 in good health. Some clones in this sample may be carry-over from other donors' samples. Both conserved end residues are part of each CDR3. D genes are given only for firm matches. Clone size is not always given. Where it is, it says once, few, many or a class for expanded clones.

-,TRBJ1-4,16,TRBV5-5,-,CASSLGPTLANEKLFF,TGTGCCAGCAGCTTGGGGCCGACGTTAGCTAATGAAAAACTGTTTTTT
once,TRBJ2-1,17,TRBV4-3,TRBD2,CASSQTLAGAPGNEQFF,TGCGCCAGCAGCCAGACTCTAGCGGGAGCCCCGGGCAATGAGCAGTTCTTC
-,TRBJ1-1,15,TRBV18,-,CASSPRAAGVTEAFF,TGTGCCAGCTCACCCAGGGCTGCTGGAGTCACTGAAGCTTTCTTT
-,TRBJ2-3,14,TRBV29-1,-,CSARKQGETDTQYF,TGCAGCGCCAGGAAACAGGGTGAGACAGATACGCAGTATTTT
-,TRBJ1-3,14,TRBV28,-,CASRPQGAGSTIYF,TGTGCCAGCAGACCACAGGGAGCTGGAAGCACCATATATTTT
-,TRBJ2-1,12,TRBV6-6,-,CASTHGNNEQFF,TGTGCCAGCACGCACGGAAACAATGAGCAGTTCTTC
few,TRBJ1-4,12,TRBV7-8,-,CASSLVGEKLFF,TGTGCCAGCAGCTTAGTTGGTGAAAAACTGTTTTTT
-,TRBJ2-5,13,TRBV7-8,-,CASSLIGQETQYF,TGTGCCAGCAGCTTAATCGGCCAAGAGACCCAGTACTTC
-,TRBJ2-7,17,TRBV4-1,TRBD2,CASSLLGGVGNNYEQYF,TGCGCCAGCAGCCTGTTGGGGGGGGTCGGAAACAACTACGAGCAGTACTTC
few,TRBJ1-1,14,TRBV9,TRBD1,CASSVTGGDTEAFF,TGTGCCAGCAGCGTCACAGGGGGGGACACTGAAGCTTTCTTT
-,TRBJ1-5,16,TRBV10-1,TRBD1,CASSVPGGAFDQPQHF,TGCGCCAGCAGTGTGCCAGGGGGCGCCTTTGATCAGCCCCAGCATTTT
-,TRBJ2-7,15,TRBV19,TRBD2,CASRKTSGNSYEQYF,TGTGCCAGTAGAAAGACTAGCGGGAACTCCTACGAGCAGTACTTC
-,TRBJ1-1,13,TRBV10-1,-,CASSDRGPTEAFF,TGCGCCAGCAGTGACAGGGGCCCCACTGAAGCTTTCTTT
few,TRBJ1-2,13,TRBV10-2,TRBD1,CASSTDRGYGYTF,TGCGCCAGCAGCACGGACAGGGGGTATGGCTACACCTTC
-,TRBJ2-5,13,TRBV4-1,-,CASSQVASPIGDF,TGCGCCAGCAGCCAAGTGGCCAGTCCCATAGGGGACTTC
-,TRBJ2-7,14,TRBV25-1,TRBD2,CASSEASGRYEQYF,TGTGCCAGCAGTGAGGCTAGCGGGAGGTACGAGCAGTACTTC
-,TRBJ1-6,12,TRBV30,-,CAWSGENSPLHF,TGTGCCTGGAGTGGGGAGAATTCACCCCTCCACTTT
-,TRBJ2-7,14,TRBV10-2,-,CASSESGSSYEQYF,TGCGCCAGCAGTGAGTCTGGTAGCTCCTACGAGCAGTACTTC
once,TRBJ2-1,15,TRBV5-1,TRBD2,CASSFSVAGDNEQFF,TGCGCCAGCAGCTTTTCGGTAGCGGGAGACAATGAGCAGTTCTTC
-,TRBJ1-5,17,TRBV11-2,-,CASSRGGSNVGSQPQHF,TGTGCCAGCAGCCGGGGGGGGTCGAATGTTGGTAGTCAGCCCCAGCATTTT
-,TRBJ2-2,15,TRBV9,TRBD1,CASRGQGLNTGELFF,TGTGCCAGCAGAGGACAGGGTTTGAACACCGGGGAGCTGTTTTTT
-,TRBJ1-3,15,TRBV18,-,CASSPVASSGNTIYF,TGTGCCAGCTCACCCGTAGCGAGCTCTGGAAACACCATATATTTT
few,TRBJ1-5,12,TRBV7-9,-,CASRAEGGPQHF,TGTGCCAGCAGGGCGGAGGGGGGACCCCAGCATTTT
-,TRBJ1-2,15,TRBV7-8,-,CASSLEHAQSVGYTF,TGTGCCAGCAGCTTAGAGCATGCACAGTCCGTTGGCTACACCTTC
-,TRBJ2-1,13,TRBV13,-,CASSFERNNEQFF,TGTGCCAGCAGCTTTGAGCGGAACAATGAGCAGTTCTTC
-,TRBJ2-6,16,TRBV30,TRBD2,CACPSGSVSGANVLTF,TGTGCCTGTCCTAGCGGGAGTGTCTCTGGGGCCAACGTCCTGACTTTC
-,TRBJ2-7,17,TRBV28,TRBD1,CASSLPPSWGQIYEQYF,TGTGCCAGCAGTCTCCCACCCTCATGGGGACAGATCTACGAGCAGTACTTC
-,TRBJ2-7,14,TRBV27,TRBD2,CASTRTSGIYEQYF,TGTGCCAGCACACGGACTAGCGGAATCTACGAGCAGTACTTC
-,TRBJ2-4,16,TRBV6-1,-,CASSGDGRLAKNIQYF,TGTGCCAGCAGTGGAGACGGGAGACTAGCCAAAAACATTCAGTACTTC
-,TRBJ2-4,12,TRBV7-9,TRBD1,CASSLYPGTVDF,TGTGCCAGCAGCCTCTACCCCGGGACAGTCGATTTC
-,TRBJ1-2,14,TRBV28,-,CASSLWGANYGYTF,TGTGCCAGCAGTTTATGGGGAGCTAACTATGGCTACACCTTC
-,TRBJ1-4,17,TRBV25-1,-,CASSEYRGKSSNEKLFF,TGTGCCAGCAGTGAATATCGGGGGAAGAGTTCTAATGAAAAACTGTTTTTT
-,TRBJ2-1,14,TRBV4-1,-,CASSQHRVYNEQFF,TGCGCCAGCAGCCAACACAGGGTTTACAATGAGCAGTTCTTC
-,TRBJ2-6,17,TRBV4-1,TRBD1,CASSQVGQPRGANVLTF,TGCGCCAGCAGCCAAGTGGGACAGCCAAGAGGGGCCAACGTCCTGACTTTC
-,TRBJ1-4,15,TRBV30,-,CAWSVLGKTNEKLFF,TGTGCCTGGAGTGTACTGGGAAAAACTAATGAAAAACTGTTTTTT
-,TRBJ2-1,15,TRBV11-2,-,CASSLHRDLYNEQFF,TGTGCCAGCAGCTTACACCGGGACCTCTACAATGAGCAGTTCTTC
-,TRBJ2-1,15,TRBV2,-,CASIGGASSYNEQFF,TGTGCCAGCATTGGCGGAGCAAGCTCCTACAATGAGCAGTTCTTC
-,TRBJ2-7,14,TRBV5-4,TRBD1,CASSSETGGYEQYF,TGTGCCAGCAGCTCTGAGACAGGGGGCTACGAGCAGTACTTC
-,TRBJ1-2,13,TRBV6-6,-,CASSSLLNYGYTF,TGTGCCAGCAGTTCCCTCCTCAACTATGGCTACACCTTC
-,TRBJ1-3,14,TRBV5-8,TRBD1,CASSSRGPGNTIYF,TGTGCCAGCAGCAGCAGGGGGCCTGGAAACACCATATATTTT
-,TRBJ2-2,13,TRBV28,TRBD1,CASGRQGTGELFF,TGTGCCAGCGGGCGACAGGGCACCGGGGAGCTGTTTTTT
-,TRBJ2-3,16,TRBV6-4,-,CASSDHWGRGTDTQYF,TGTGCCAGCAGTGACCACTGGGGGCGCGGGACAGATACGCAGTATTTT
once,TRBJ2-6,18,TRBV28,-,CASSLSNLLISGANVLTF,TGTGCCAGCAGTTTGTCTAACCTCTTGATCTCTGGGGCCAACGTCCTGACTTTC
few,TRBJ1-1,11,TRBV5-1,-,CASAQGHEAFF,TGCGCCAGCGCGCAGGGACACGAAGCTTTCTTT
few,TRBJ1-5,14,TRBV5-1,-,CASSLDGRLQPQHF,TGCGCCAGCAGCTTGGACGGCAGGTTGCAGCCCCAGCATTTT
-,TRBJ1-2,15,TRBV7-3,-,CASSLEAGRRYGYTF,TGTGCCAGCAGCTTAGAGGCAGGGCGTCGGTATGGCTACACCTTC
-,TRBJ2-2,12,TRBV2,-,CASSVGLGELFF,TGTGCCAGCAGTGTGGGGCTTGGGGAGCTGTTTTTT
-,TRBJ2-3,15,TRBV7-2,-,CASSFLPSGADTQYF,TGTGCCAGCAGCTTCCTTCCGTCGGGCGCAGATACGCAGTATTTT
-,TRBJ1-1,14,TRBV19,TRBD1,CASSITGDNTEAFF,TGTGCCAGTAGTATCACAGGGGATAACACTGAAGCTTTCTTT
-,TRBJ2-7,14,TRBV6-1,-,CASSLGPIGGEQYF,TGTGCCAGCAGCTTGGGTCCCATCGGGGGCGAGCAGTACTTC
-,TRBJ1-3,14,TRBV7-3,TRBD1,CASSLTGSGNTIYF,TGTGCCAGCAGCCTGACAGGGTCTGGAAACACCATATATTTT
once,TRBJ2-1,17,TRBV5-4,-,CASSLFPPVSSYNEQFF,TGTGCCAGCAGCTTGTTTCCCCCGGTTAGCTCCTACAATGAGCAGTTCTTC
-,TRBJ1-1,11,TRBV20-1,-,CSVRGQPEAFF,TGCAGTGTCCGCGGCCAGCCTGAAGCTTTCTTT
-,TRBJ2-5,12,TRBV5-1,-,CASSLGTETQYF,TGCGCCAGCAGCTTGGGCACAGAGACCCAGTACTTC
-,TRBJ2-1,15,TRBV10-3,TRBD2,CAISLGLAAPNEQFF,TGTGCCATCAGTCTGGGACTAGCGGCCCCCAATGAGCAGTTCTTC